This entry lists 20 T cell receptor beta chains sequenced from one sample in a study of blood T cell repertoires in COVID-19. TCRdb's copy holds only in-frame clones and misses some; the assay was immunoSEQ multiplex PCR. The table lists about 120,000 clones, 70% to 80% of them singletons. Sequencing used peripheral blood. These TCRs come from a woman of 80 years or more with acute or convalescent COVID-19.

The chain recombines TRBV4-3 with TRBJ2-3; 11 bases fit TRBD1. CDR1 LGHNA and CDR2 YSLEER come from the germline V gene. The CDR3 loop spans 16 amino acids. V trimming: 4 bases; J trimming: 2 bases; junction bases outside the gene matches: 5. The DNA of the CDR3 is TGCGCCAGCAGCCGGCGGGACAGGGGGTTCACAGATACGCAGTATTTT. This codes for CASSRRDRGFTDTQYF.

The V and J genes are TRBV5-5 and TRBJ2-7; 7 bases agree with TRBD1. V trimming: 3 bases; J trimming: 7 bases; junction bases outside the gene matches: 7. This CDR3 has 13 residues. Germline loops: CDR1 SGHKS, CDR2 YYEKEE (reference sequence). Written as DNA, the CDR3 is TGTGCCAGCAGCTACAGGGGTGGTAGAGAGCAGTACTTC. It specifies CASSYRGGREQYF.

The genes are TRBV5-1 and TRBJ1-6; D unclear. V was clipped by 2 bases and J by 7 bases, with 4 bases between them. This CDR3 comprises 12 residues. The germline gives CDR1 SGHRS, CDR2 YFSETQ. The CDR3 sequence is CASSFENSPLHF. CDR3 DNA: TGCGCCAGCAGCTTTGAGAATTCACCCCTCCACTTT.

As concerns this clone: A much more abundant neighbour one base away suggests this may be a read error. The identical CDR3 is also encoded by other nucleotide sequences in the sample. The chain combines TRBV7-3 with TRBJ1-1; a weak D match, TRBD1 (5 bases). The V gene's germline CDR1 is SGHTA and CDR2 FQGTGA. The V and J ends lost 4 bases and 0 bases respectively, with 6 bases between them. The CDR3 extends over 13 amino acids. The DNA for the CDR3 is TGTGCCAGCAGCTCGGACATGAACACTGAAGCTTTCTTT. Its translation: CASSSDMNTEAFF. Full variable domain (rest looked up from reference TRBV7-3 and TRBJ1-1): GAGVSQTPSNKVTEKGKYVELRCDPISGHTALYWYRQSLGQGPEFLIYFQGTGAADDSGLPNDRFFAVRPEGSVSTLKIQRTERGDSAVYLCASSSDMNTEAFFGQGTRLTVV.

V gene TRBV5-3 combines with J gene TRBJ1-2; D gene ambiguous. TRBV5-3 is known as an ORF, though its function is uncertain. The ends were cut back, 2 bases at V and 3 bases at J, with 5 bases in the middle. The CDR3 totals 12 residues. The CDR3 bases are TGTGCCAGAAGCTTCGGAGACTATGGCTACACCTTC. It translates to CARSFGDYGYTF.

The rearrangement uses TRBV29-1 and TRBJ2-7; D gene ambiguous. The V end lost 6 bases, the J end lost 5 bases, and 14 bases lay between the germline ends. Per germline, CDR1 SQVTM and CDR2 ANQGSEA. There are 12 residues in the CDR3. Here the CDR3 reads CSVVDWVDEQYF. The CDR3 region has the DNA TGCAGCGTCGTCGACTGGGTGGACGAGCAGTACTTC.

This chain joins TRBV28 and TRBJ1-5; D unresolved. CDR1 and CDR2 from the germline V gene are MDHEN and SYDVKM. The CDR3 runs to 14 residues. With 5 bases removed from V and 3 bases from J, the gap between germline ends came to 11 bases. The CDR3 region is CASSPWSSNQPQHF. The CDR3 bases are TGTGCCAGCAGTCCCTGGAGTTCCAATCAGCCCCAGCATTTT.

This clone showed up just once. The gene calls are TRBV7-3 and TRBJ2-1; 7 positions match TRBD1. Trimming took 1 base from V and 5 from J; bases not matched to a gene: 11. This CDR3 contains 17 residues. CDR1 and CDR2 (germline): SGHTA, FQGTGA. The CDR3 spells CASSLKGDSPHNNEQFF. The CDR3 nucleotides read TGTGCCAGCAGCTTAAAGGGGGACAGCCCCCATAACAATGAGCAGTTCTTC.

The rearrangement uses TRBV7-2 and TRBJ2-1, with TRBD2 identical over 9 bases. The CDR3 loop spans 15 amino acids. V dropped 1 base and J dropped 4; count of bases not matched to a gene: 2. The germline V gene has CDR1 SGHTA and CDR2 FQGNSA. Here the CDR3 reads CASSLEAGGYNEQFF. In DNA, the CDR3 is TGTGCCAGCAGCTTAGAAGCGGGGGGATACAATGAGCAGTTCTTC.

This chain joins TRBV7-9 and TRBJ1-2; no reliable D call. This CDR3 comprises 15 residues. Germline V gene sequence: CDR1 SEHNR, CDR2 FQNEAQ (reference sequence). Trimming pared 2 bases from V and 5 bases from J, leaving 15 bases between. The CDR3 DNA reads as TGTGCCAGCAGCTTATCGGATTTGGGCCCTTATGGCTACACCTTC. The encoded protein is CASSLSDLGPYGYTF.

J is TRBJ2-3 and V is TRBV6-2 or TRBV6-3; TRBD2 matches 8 bases. The CDR3 is 14 amino acids. Germline-derived CDR1 and CDR2 are MNHEY and SVGEGT. Trimming cost V 6 bases and J 6 bases; bases outside gene matches: 8. The CDR3 coding sequence is TGTGCCAGCAGCCCAGCGGGAGCCGGTGATACGCAGTATTTT. Protein: CASSPAGAGDTQYF.

The chain employs TRBV7-9 and TRBJ1-4; 7 bases map to TRBD1. V lost 4 bases and J lost 7; bases outside the gene matches: 9. This CDR3 comprises 15 residues. CDR1 SEHNR and CDR2 FQNEAQ come from the germline V gene (reference sequence). The CDR3 region has the DNA TGTGCCAGCAGCTCCTCAAACAGGGGTGGTGAAAAACTGTTTTTT. It codes for CASSSSNRGGEKLFF.

The chain has TRBV19 and TRBJ1-4; 10 positions agree with TRBD1. The CDR3 has 16 residues. V lost 5 bases to trimming and J lost 8 bases; unmatched junction nucleotides: 11. Germline CDR1 reads LNHDA; CDR2 reads SQIVND (reference sequence). CDR3 coding DNA: TGTGCCAGTAGTTTCCCGGGACAGGGGTTGCAGGAAAAACTGTTTTTT. This sequence encodes CASSFPGQGLQEKLFF.

The chain employs TRBV7-6 and TRBJ2-1; 9 bases map to TRBD2. V trimming: 5 bases; J trimming: 4 bases; junction bases outside the gene matches: 9. Germline CDR1 and CDR2: SGHVS and FNYEAQ. The CDR3 is 16 amino acids. CDR3 coding DNA: TGTGCCAGCAGCCCCAGTAGTAGCGGGGGATACAATGAGCAGTTCTTC. This translates into CASSPSSSGGYNEQFF.

J is TRBJ2-1 and V is TRBV12-3 or TRBV12-4, with 7 bases lining up with TRBD2. The CDR3 covers 13 residues. V dropped 7 bases and J dropped 8; count of bases not matched to a gene: 8. The chain's CDR3 is CASTREAGHEQFF. The CDR3, as DNA: TGTGCCAGCACCCGGGAGGCGGGGCATGAGCAGTTCTTC.

This sequence joins TRBV18 and TRBJ1-6, with TRBD1 as a possible D gene (6 bases). The CDR3 consists of 15 residues. Germline V gene data show CDR1 as KGHSH and CDR2 as LQKENI. V gave up 3 bases and J gave up 9 bases, with 15 bases separating them. The CDR3 loop reads CASSPSDSSSSPLHF. CDR3 nucleotide sequence: TGTGCCAGCTCACCCTCGGACAGCAGTTCTTCACCCCTCCACTTT.

J is TRBJ1-1 and V is TRBV4-3, with D perhaps TRBD1 (6 bases). Germline V gene data show CDR1 as LGHNA and CDR2 as YSLEER. CDR3 length equals 15 residues. The ends were cut back, 0 bases at V and 5 bases at J, with 13 bases in the middle. CDR3: CASSQERGHATEAFF. The CDR3 DNA reads as TGCGCCAGCAGCCAAGAGCGGGGGCACGCGACTGAAGCTTTCTTT.

The chain joins TRBV18 to TRBJ1-4, with a possible D match to TRBD1 (5 bases). Germline V gene sequence: CDR1 KGHSH, CDR2 LQKENI. CDR3 length equals 16 residues. Trimming took 3 bases from V and 4 from J, leaving 15 bases between them. This CDR3 is CASSPNRGLINEKLFF. The CDR3 DNA sequence: TGTGCCAGCTCACCGAATAGGGGACTGATTAATGAAAAACTGTTTTTT.

The J gene is TRBJ2-3, the V gene TRBV5-1; a weak D match, TRBD1 (5 bases). This CDR3 region has 14 residues. V lost 4 bases, J lost 2 bases, and 11 bases lay in between. Germline CDR1 reads SGHRS; CDR2 reads YFSETQ. In DNA, the CDR3 is TGCGCCAGCAGCGAAGACAGCGTCACAGATACGCAGTATTTT. Its translation is CASSEDSVTDTQYF.

The gene calls are TRBV5-4 and TRBJ1-3; 7 nucleotides match TRBD1. The CDR3 has 14 amino acids. Germline-derived CDR1 and CDR2 are SGHNT and YYREEE (reference sequence). After removal of 4 bases from V and 0 bases from J, the junction contained 1 base not matched to a gene. CDR3 region: CASSRDSSGNTIYF. As DNA, the CDR3 is TGTGCCAGCAGCAGGGACAGCTCTGGAAACACCATATATTTT.